This TCR beta chain was retrieved from a study of CD8+ T cells in alopecia areata. Overall study context: Tofacitinib treatment spanned 6 to 18 months, with 6 months off drug afterward. Study-wide findings and caveats: Clarity of TCR sharing across patients fell short of that in mice, possibly HLA-related. Clonality in lesional scalp, especially alopecia totalis/universalis, exceeded that of normal scalp. Sequencing of scalp samples also captures resident alphabeta T cells of normal skin.

Remarks on this clone: Antigen: not known.

RNA, once extracted, was reverse transcribed into cDNA for use as the sequencing template. Profiling relied on immunoSEQ multiplex PCR, and the TCRdb table lists in-frame clones only, not all of them. The sample carries more than 200,000 clones, over 60% recorded once. Described treatment: oral pan-JAK inhibitor, 5-10 mg twice daily. CDR1 SNHLY and CDR2 FYNNEI come from the germline V gene. The CDR3 runs to 12 residues. V was trimmed by 9 bases and J by 3 bases, leaving 8 bases between them. The sample consisted of CD4+ T cells sorted from blood, taken at week 4, from a patient treated with tofacitinib. The rearrangement uses TRBV2 and TRBJ2-2, with no clear D. The origin of this receptor is a human donor with alopecia areata. As DNA, the CDR3 is TGTGCCAGTCGACCTGACACCGGGGAGCTGTTTTTT. Translated: CASRPDTGELFF.